This T cell receptor beta chain came from a study of cytomegalovirus exposure and HLA in healthy donors. The CDR3 extends over 14 amino acids. V was cut by 1 base and J by 4 bases, with 11 bases left in between. Germline V gene lookup returns CDR1 SGHDT and CDR2 YYEEEE. Study-level results: Cytomegalovirus association was assigned to some 160 TCR beta chains.

Measured with immunoSEQ multiplex PCR; TCRdb has only the in-frame clones, and not every one. The table records around 52,000 clones, just over 90% of them present only once. A remark on this clone: Its antigen is unidentified.

Specimen: PBMCs. This sequence joins TRBV5-6 and TRBJ1-2; D not certain. The source of this sequence is a woman in her late teens or twenties in good health and CMV-seronegative. CDR3 nucleotide sequence: TGTGCCAGCAGCTTGATGGAGGAAATCTATGGCTACACCTTC. Protein product: CASSLMEEIYGYTF.